This is a list of T cell receptor beta chains from one sample in a study of T cell repertoires in cytomegalovirus infection. In TCRdb, the reads were re-called with MiXCR into one record per CDR3 protein. Among about 400,000 distinct CDR3 sequences, 15% to 20% were seen once, and the ten largest hold around 10%. Sequencing was done on a sample of PBMCs. The receptors were sampled from a human donor in good health (CMV status not recorded). Some clones in this sample may be carry-over from other donors' samples. CDR3s include the opening cysteine and the closing phenylalanine or tryptophan. D genes are given only for firm matches. For some rows the clone size is stated as once, few or many, or as a class when expanded; others skip it.

TRBJ2-3 | TRBV12-3/TRBV12-4 | few | . | CASSLAGFGLTDTQYF | TGTGCCAGCAGTTTAGCGGGGTTTGGGCTCACAGATACGCAGTATTTT
TRBJ1-5 | TRBV6-1 | . | . | CASAEGLSNQPQHF | TGTGCCAGCGCAGAGGGTCTTAGCAATCAGCCCCAGCATTTT
TRBJ2-2 | TRBV19 | many | . | CASSLISLVFPATGELFF | TGTGCCAGTAGCCTCATATCTCTAGTTTTCCCCGCCACCGGGGAGCTGTTTTTT
TRBJ2-1 | TRBV19 | many | TRBD1 | CASSIGQGVPEQFF | TGTGCCAGTAGTATTGGACAGGGGGTCCCTGAGCAGTTCTTC
TRBJ1-1 | TRBV12-3/TRBV12-4 | many | TRBD1 | CASSQRTGSTEAFF | TGTGCCAGCAGCCAGCGGACAGGGAGCACTGAAGCTTTCTTT
TRBJ1-5 | TRBV7-2 | many | . | CASSLEARQPQHF | TGTGCCAGCAGCTTAGAGGCCAGACAGCCCCAGCATTTT
TRBJ1-2 | TRBV19 | few | . | CASSIGTRYGYTF | TGTGCCAGTAGTATTGGGACGCGCTATGGCTACACCTTC
TRBJ1-5 | TRBV19 | . | . | CASSKTGPGKPQHF | TGTGCCAGTAGTAAAACAGGACCCGGAAAGCCCCAGCATTTT
TRBJ2-3 | TRBV28 | many | . | CASSSGQRTDTQYF | TGTGCCAGCAGTTCTGGGCAGCGCACAGATACGCAGTATTTT
TRBJ2-3 | TRBV12-3/TRBV12-4 | few | TRBD2 | CASRLAGVDTQYF | TGTGCCAGCAGGCTAGCGGGAGTTGATACGCAGTATTTT
TRBJ2-1 | TRBV2 | few | . | CASSKAPNNEQFF | TGTGCCAGCAGCAAAGCCCCTAACAATGAGCAGTTCTTC
TRBJ2-3 | TRBV2 | many | TRBD2 | CARDPLRGGGDTQYF | TGTGCCAGAGACCCCCTCCGGGGGGGGGGAGATACGCAGTATTTT
TRBJ1-4 | TRBV12-3/TRBV12-4 | . | TRBD1 | CASSLGDRVYEKLFF | TGTGCCAGCAGTTTAGGGGACAGGGTTTATGAAAAACTGTTTTTT
TRBJ1-3 | TRBV28 | . | . | CASSSRGVQWGAAGNTIYF | TGTGCCAGCAGTTCCAGAGGCGTTCAGTGGGGTGCGGCTGGAAACACCATATATTTT
TRBJ2-3 | TRBV25-1 | . | . | CASSLPGVRDTQYF | TGTGCCAGCAGCTTGCCCGGGGTGCGGGATACGCAGTATTTT
TRBJ2-7 | TRBV6-5 | . | . | CATRTVYEQYF | TGTGCCACCCGAACAGTCTACGAGCAGTACTTC
TRBJ2-3 | TRBV19 | few | . | CASSASGDTQYF | TGTGCCAGTAGTGCCTCGGGGGATACGCAGTATTTT
TRBJ2-5 | TRBV7-9 | many | . | CASSLVVGRAETQYF | TGTGCCAGCAGCTTAGTCGTGGGAAGGGCAGAGACCCAGTACTTC
TRBJ2-1 | TRBV15 | . | . | CATSSRLVRGDEQFF | TGTGCCACCAGCAGCCGACTAGTAAGGGGGGATGAGCAGTTCTTC
TRBJ1-5 | TRBV7-9 | many | . | CASNLQGQPQHF | TGTGCCAGCAACCTACAGGGTCAGCCCCAGCATTTT
TRBJ1-1 | TRBV7-2 | many | . | CASSLVGDAFF | TGTGCCAGCAGCTTAGTGGGGGACGCTTTCTTT
TRBJ1-2 | TRBV7-2 | many | . | CASSDRPDRSYGYTF | TGTGCCAGCAGCGACCGACCCGACAGGAGCTATGGCTACACCTTC
TRBJ2-5 | TRBV6-5 | many | . | CASSYGVKVETQYF | TGTGCCAGCAGTTACGGGGTAAAAGTAGAGACCCAGTACTTC
TRBJ2-4 | TRBV7-2 | many | . | CASSPTLSTKNIQYF | TGTGCCAGCAGCCCTACTTTGAGTACCAAAAACATTCAGTACTTC
TRBJ2-1 | TRBV7-2 | . | . | CASSLVWTASTEQFF | TGTGCCAGCAGCTTGGTCTGGACGGCGTCAACCGAGCAGTTCTTC
TRBJ2-1 | TRBV28 | many | . | CASSLVGTPYNEQFF | TGTGCCAGCAGTTTAGTAGGGACTCCCTACAATGAGCAGTTCTTC
TRBJ2-2 | TRBV18 | . | . | CASSPQRQADTGEPFF | TGTGCCAGCTCACCTCAAAGGCAGGCGGACACCGGGGAGCCGTTTTTT
TRBJ1-1 | TRBV27 | few | TRBD1 | CASSFRDRDTEAFF | TGTGCCAGCAGTTTCCGGGACAGGGACACTGAAGCTTTCTTT
TRBJ2-6 | TRBV7-6 | many | . | CASSSDSPSSGANVLTF | TGTGCCAGCAGCTCTGATAGCCCTAGCTCTGGGGCCAACGTCCTGACTTTC
TRBJ1-1 | TRBV7-6 | . | . | CASSLRGSPDTEAFF | TGTGCCAGCAGCTTAAGAGGGTCCCCCGACACTGAAGCTTTCTTT
TRBJ1-1 | TRBV7-9 | many | . | CASSPEGVGKGPNTEAFF | TGTGCCAGCAGCCCAGAGGGGGTCGGGAAGGGCCCTAACACTGAAGCTTTCTTT
TRBJ2-1 | TRBV7-6 | few | TRBD2 | CASSLSRLAGGPGEQFF | TGTGCCAGCAGCTTAAGTCGGTTAGCGGGGGGTCCCGGTGAGCAGTTCTTC
TRBJ2-7 | TRBV27 | few | . | CASSKGYEQYF | TGTGCCAGCAGTAAGGGCTACGAGCAGTACTTC
TRBJ1-5 | TRBV20-1 | . | . | CSARVTGYNNQPQHF | TGCAGTGCTAGAGTTACAGGGTATAACAATCAGCCCCAGCATTTT
TRBJ2-3 | TRBV9 | many | . | CASEGLYTDTQYF | TGTGCCAGCGAGGGACTTTACACAGATACGCAGTATTTT
TRBJ2-3 | TRBV7-6 | . | TRBD1 | CASSFRDRETQYF | TGTGCCAGCAGCTTTAGGGACAGAGAGACGCAGTATTTT
TRBJ1-5 | TRBV7-8 | . | . | CASSPRRATSNQPQHF | TGTGCCAGCAGCCCCCGCCGGGCCACTAGCAATCAGCCCCAGCATTTT
TRBJ2-1 | TRBV7-9 | few | TRBD2 | CASSSAVGGLGSQFF | TGTGCCAGCAGCTCCGCGGTGGGGGGACTAGGTTCTCAGTTCTTC
TRBJ2-3 | TRBV6-5 | . | TRBD1 | CASSPQGAWDTQYF | TGTGCCAGCAGTCCACAGGGGGCATGGGATACGCAGTATTTT
TRBJ2-5 | TRBV2 | . | . | CASLPAPQETQYF | TGTGCCAGCCTTCCGGCGCCCCAAGAGACCCAGTACTTC
TRBJ1-6 | TRBV7-8 | few | . | CASSLQTVNNSPLHF | TGTGCCAGCAGCTTACAGACAGTCAATAATTCACCCCTCCACTTT